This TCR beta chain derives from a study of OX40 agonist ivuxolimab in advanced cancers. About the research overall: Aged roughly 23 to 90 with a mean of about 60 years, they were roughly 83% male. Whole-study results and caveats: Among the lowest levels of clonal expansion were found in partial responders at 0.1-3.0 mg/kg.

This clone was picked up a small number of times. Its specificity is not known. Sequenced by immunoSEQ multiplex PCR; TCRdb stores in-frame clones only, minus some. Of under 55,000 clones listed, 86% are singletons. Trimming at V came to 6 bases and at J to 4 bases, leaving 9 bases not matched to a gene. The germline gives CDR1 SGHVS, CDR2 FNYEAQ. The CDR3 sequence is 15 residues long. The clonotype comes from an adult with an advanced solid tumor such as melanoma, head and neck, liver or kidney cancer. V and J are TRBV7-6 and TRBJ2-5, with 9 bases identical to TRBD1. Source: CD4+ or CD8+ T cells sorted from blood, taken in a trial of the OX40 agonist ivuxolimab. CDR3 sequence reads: CASSRTGGGGETQYF. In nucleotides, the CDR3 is TGTGCCAGCAGTCGTACAGGGGGCGGCGGAGAGACCCAGTACTTC.